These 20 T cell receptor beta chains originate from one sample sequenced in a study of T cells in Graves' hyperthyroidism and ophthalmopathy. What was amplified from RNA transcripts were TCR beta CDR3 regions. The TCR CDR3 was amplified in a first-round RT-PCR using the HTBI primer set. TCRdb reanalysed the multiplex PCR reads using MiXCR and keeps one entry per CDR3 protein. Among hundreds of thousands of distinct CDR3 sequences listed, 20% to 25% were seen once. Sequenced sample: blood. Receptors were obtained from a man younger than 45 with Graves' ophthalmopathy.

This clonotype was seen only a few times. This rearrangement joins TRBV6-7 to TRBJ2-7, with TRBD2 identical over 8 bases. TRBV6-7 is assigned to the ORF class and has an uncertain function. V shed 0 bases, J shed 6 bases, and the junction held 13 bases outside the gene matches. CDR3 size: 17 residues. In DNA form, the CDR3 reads TGTGCCAGCAGTTACTCGATGAGACGGCGGGAGGTTCGCGAGCAGTACTTC. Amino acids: CASSYSMRRREVREQYF.

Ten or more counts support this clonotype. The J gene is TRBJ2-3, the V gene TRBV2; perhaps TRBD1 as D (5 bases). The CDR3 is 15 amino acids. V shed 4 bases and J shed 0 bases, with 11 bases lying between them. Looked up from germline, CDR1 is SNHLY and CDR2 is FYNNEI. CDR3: CASSAQDSSTDTQYF. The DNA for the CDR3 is TGTGCCAGCAGTGCTCAAGACAGTAGCACAGATACGCAGTATTTT.

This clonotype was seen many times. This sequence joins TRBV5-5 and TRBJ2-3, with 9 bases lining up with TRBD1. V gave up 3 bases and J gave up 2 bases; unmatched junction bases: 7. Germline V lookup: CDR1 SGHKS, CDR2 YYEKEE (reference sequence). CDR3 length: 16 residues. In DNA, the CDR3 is TGTGCCAGCAGCTATAACAGGGGGCGCAACACAGATACGCAGTATTTT. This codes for CASSYNRGRNTDTQYF.

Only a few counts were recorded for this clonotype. The CDR3 sequence is CASSLGDTVSYNEQFF. The CDR3 DNA follows: TGTGCCAGCAGCTTAGGCGATACCGTCTCCTACAATGAGCAGTTCTTC. The chain combines TRBV7-9 with TRBJ2-1; unclear D gene. This CDR3 region has 16 residues. Per germline, CDR1 SEHNR and CDR2 FQNEAQ (reference sequence). Between the trimmed V and J ends, which lost 1 base and 0 bases, there was a span of 10 bases.

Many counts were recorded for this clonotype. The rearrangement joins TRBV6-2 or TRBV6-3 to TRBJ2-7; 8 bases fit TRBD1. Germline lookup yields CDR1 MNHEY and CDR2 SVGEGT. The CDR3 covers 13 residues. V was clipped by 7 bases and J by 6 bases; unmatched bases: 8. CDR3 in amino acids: CASISRTGIEQYF. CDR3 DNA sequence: TGTGCCAGCATTTCGCGGACAGGGATCGAGCAGTACTTC.

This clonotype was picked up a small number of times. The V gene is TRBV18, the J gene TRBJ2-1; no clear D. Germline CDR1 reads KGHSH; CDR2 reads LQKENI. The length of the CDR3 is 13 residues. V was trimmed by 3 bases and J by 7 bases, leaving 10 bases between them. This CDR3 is CASSPLDLNEQFF. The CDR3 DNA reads TGTGCCAGCTCACCTTTGGACCTAAATGAGCAGTTCTTC.

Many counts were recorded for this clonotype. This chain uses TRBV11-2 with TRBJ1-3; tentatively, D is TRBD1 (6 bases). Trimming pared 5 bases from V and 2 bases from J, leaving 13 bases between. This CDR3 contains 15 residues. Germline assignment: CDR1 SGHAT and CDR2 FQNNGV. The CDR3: CASSQTGGTGNTIYF. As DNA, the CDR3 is TGTGCCAGCAGCCAGACCGGGGGCACTGGAAACACCATATATTTT.

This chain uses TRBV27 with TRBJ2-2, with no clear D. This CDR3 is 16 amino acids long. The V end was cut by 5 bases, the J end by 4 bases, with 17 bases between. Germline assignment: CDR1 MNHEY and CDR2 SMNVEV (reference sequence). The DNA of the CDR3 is TGTGCCAGCAGTCCCCGGAACAGCAAAAGCACCGGGGAGCTGTTTTTT. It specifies CASSPRNSKSTGELFF.

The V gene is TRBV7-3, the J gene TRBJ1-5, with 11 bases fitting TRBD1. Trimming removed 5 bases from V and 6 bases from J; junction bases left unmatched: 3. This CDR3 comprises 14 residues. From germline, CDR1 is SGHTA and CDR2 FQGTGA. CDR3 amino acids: CASSRDRGIQPQHF. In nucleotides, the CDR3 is TGTGCCAGCAGCCGGGACAGGGGGATTCAGCCCCAGCATTTT.

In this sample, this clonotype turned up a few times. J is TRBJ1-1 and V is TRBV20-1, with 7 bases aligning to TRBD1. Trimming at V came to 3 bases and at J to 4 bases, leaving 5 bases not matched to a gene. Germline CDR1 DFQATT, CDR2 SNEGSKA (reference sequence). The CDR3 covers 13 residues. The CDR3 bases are TGCAGTGCTAGGACAGGGAGTCTCACTGAAGCTTTCTTT. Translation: CSARTGSLTEAFF.

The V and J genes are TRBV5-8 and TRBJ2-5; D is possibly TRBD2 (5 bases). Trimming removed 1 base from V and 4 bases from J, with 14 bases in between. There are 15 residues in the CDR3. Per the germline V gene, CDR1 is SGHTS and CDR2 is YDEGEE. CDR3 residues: CASSLIGNEGETQYF. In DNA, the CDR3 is TGTGCCAGCAGCTTGATAGGGAACGAGGGAGAGACCCAGTACTTC.

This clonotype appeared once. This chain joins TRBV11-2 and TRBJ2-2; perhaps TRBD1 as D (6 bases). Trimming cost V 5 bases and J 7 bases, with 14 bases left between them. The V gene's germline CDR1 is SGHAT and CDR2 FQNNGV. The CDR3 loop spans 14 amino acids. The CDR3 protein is CASSLRTVIGELFF. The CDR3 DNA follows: TGTGCCAGCAGCCTTAGGACAGTGATCGGGGAGCTGTTTTTT.

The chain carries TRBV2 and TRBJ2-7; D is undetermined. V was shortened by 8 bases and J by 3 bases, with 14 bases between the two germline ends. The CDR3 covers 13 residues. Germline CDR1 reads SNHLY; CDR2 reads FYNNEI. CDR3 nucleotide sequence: TGTGCCAGCGCAACTATCCGGAACTACGAGCAGTACTTC. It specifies CASATIRNYEQYF.

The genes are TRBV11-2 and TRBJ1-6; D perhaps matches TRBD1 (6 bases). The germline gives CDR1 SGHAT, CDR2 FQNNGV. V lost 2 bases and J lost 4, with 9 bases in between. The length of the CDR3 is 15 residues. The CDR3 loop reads CASSLRTDYNSPLHF. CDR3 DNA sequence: TGTGCCAGCAGCTTACGGACAGATTATAATTCACCCCTCCACTTT.

The CDR3: CAIRPGQNTEAFF. DNA of the CDR3: TGTGCCATCAGGCCGGGACAGAACACTGAAGCTTTCTTT. The V call is TRBV10-3, the J call TRBJ1-1; the D gene is possibly TRBD1 (6 bases). Germline CDR1 reads ENHRY; CDR2 reads SYGVKD. The CDR3 has 13 amino acids. Trimming took 6 bases from V and 1 from J, leaving 9 bases between them.

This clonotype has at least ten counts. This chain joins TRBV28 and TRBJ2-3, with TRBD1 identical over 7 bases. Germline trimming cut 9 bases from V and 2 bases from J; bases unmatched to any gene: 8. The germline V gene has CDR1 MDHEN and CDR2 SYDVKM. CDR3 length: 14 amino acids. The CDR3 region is CARLDGQDTDTQYF. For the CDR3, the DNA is TGTGCCAGACTCGATGGACAGGACACAGATACGCAGTATTTT.

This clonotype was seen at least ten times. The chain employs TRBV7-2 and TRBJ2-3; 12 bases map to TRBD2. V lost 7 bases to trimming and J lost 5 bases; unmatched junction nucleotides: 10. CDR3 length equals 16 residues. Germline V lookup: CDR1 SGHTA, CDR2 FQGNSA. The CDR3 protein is CASTPHGGLAGDTQYF. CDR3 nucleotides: TGTGCCAGCACCCCTCACGGGGGACTAGCGGGAGATACGCAGTATTTT.

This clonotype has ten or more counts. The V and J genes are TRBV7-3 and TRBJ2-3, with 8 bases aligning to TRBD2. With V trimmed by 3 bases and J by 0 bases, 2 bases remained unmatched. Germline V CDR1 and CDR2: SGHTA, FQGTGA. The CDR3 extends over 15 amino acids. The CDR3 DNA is TGTGCCAGCAGCTTCTCTAGCGGGAGCACAGATACGCAGTATTTT. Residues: CASSFSSGSTDTQYF.

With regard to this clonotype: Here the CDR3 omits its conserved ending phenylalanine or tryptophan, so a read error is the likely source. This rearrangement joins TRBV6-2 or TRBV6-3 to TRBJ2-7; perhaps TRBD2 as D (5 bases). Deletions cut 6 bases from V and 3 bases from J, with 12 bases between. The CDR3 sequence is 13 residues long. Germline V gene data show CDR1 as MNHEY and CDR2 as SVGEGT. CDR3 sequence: CASSPDGNYEQYL. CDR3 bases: TGTGCCAGCAGCCCGGACGGGAACTACGAGCAGTACCTC.

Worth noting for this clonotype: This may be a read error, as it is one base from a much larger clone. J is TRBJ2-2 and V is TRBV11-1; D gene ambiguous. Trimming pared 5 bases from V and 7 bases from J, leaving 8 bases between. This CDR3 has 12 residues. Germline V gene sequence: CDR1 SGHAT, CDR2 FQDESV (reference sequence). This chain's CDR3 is CASSVVVGELFF. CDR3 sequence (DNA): TGTGCCAGCAGCGTAGTGGTCGGGGAGCTGTTTTTT.